The 25 T cell receptor beta chains reported below all come from one sample, sequenced in a study of T-cell reconstitution after alpha-beta-depleted transplantation in children. Unique molecular identifiers were used to barcode this TCRbeta library. TCRdb recomputed calls from the PCR reads with MiXCR, one row per CDR3 protein. The sample holds around 200,000 distinct CDR3 sequences; approximately 19% are singletons and the top ten take approximately 40%. The sample here was PBMCs, mostly from graft donor cells, taken 360 days after TCRalphabeta/CD19-depleted stem cell transplant. The receptors originated from a male patient between 2 and 10 years old who had a stem cell transplant for acute lymphoblastic leukemia, so the T cells may come from the graft donor.

The chain recombines TRBV11-2 with TRBJ2-2; 7 positions match TRBD2. This CDR3 contains 18 residues. Germline V lookup: CDR1 SGHAT, CDR2 FQNNGV. The junction had 16 bases not matched to a gene; V was cut back by 5 bases and J by 4 bases. The CDR3 sequence: CASSPHPRDYLTTGELFF. CDR3 DNA: TGTGCCAGCAGCCCCCACCCCCGGGACTATCTTACCACCGGGGAGCTGTTTTTT.

This clonotype has just a few counts. This chain links TRBV29-1 with TRBJ2-1, with 9 bases that match TRBD2. The CDR3 runs 17 residues. The germline V gene encodes CDR1 SQVTM and CDR2 ANQGSEA. V was pared by 0 bases and J by 5 bases, with 11 bases of the junction left unmatched. The CDR3 coding sequence is TGCAGCGTTGAAGACCCTCTGACTAGCGGCCGCAACAATGAGCAGTTCTTC. Protein product: CSVEDPLTSGRNNEQFF.

This chain uses TRBV7-2 with TRBJ2-3, with TRBD2 identical over 7 bases. Unmatched junction bases numbered 3, after V lost 3 bases and J lost 6 bases. Germline lookup yields CDR1 SGHTA and CDR2 FQGNSA. The length of the CDR3 is 13 residues. CDR3 protein: CASSFMGGDTQYF. The CDR3 bases are TGTGCCAGCAGCTTTATGGGGGGGGATACGCAGTATTTT. The whole variable domain, remainder taken from reference TRBV7-2 and TRBJ2-3, is GAGVSQSPSNKVTEKGKDVELRCDPISGHTALYWYRQSLGQGLEFLIYFQGNSAPDKSGLPSDRFSAERTGGSVSTLTIQRTQQEDSAVYLCASSFMGGDTQYFGPGTRLTVL.

This clonotype was detected only a few times. The genes are TRBV7-9 and TRBJ1-3; 9 bases align to TRBD1. The V gene end was trimmed by 5 bases and the J gene end by 4 bases; junction bases not matched to a gene: 6. The CDR3 is 15 amino acids. Germline loops: CDR1 SEHNR, CDR2 FQNEAQ (reference sequence). The CDR3 loop is CASSTPGQGGNTIYF. Here the CDR3 DNA reads TGTGCCAGCAGCACCCCGGGACAGGGAGGAAACACCATATATTTT. Full variable domain (outside the CDR3, taken from reference TRBV7-9 and TRBJ1-3): DTGVSQNPRHKITKRGQNVTFRCDPISEHNRLYWYRQTLGQGPEFLTYFQNEAQLEKSRLLSDRFSAERPKGSFSTLEIQRTEQGDSAMYLCASSTPGQGGNTIYFGEGSWLTVV.

This clonotype showed up just a few times. The chain combines TRBV29-1 with TRBJ2-7, with D possibly matching TRBD1 (6 bases). The germline V gene has CDR1 SQVTM and CDR2 ANQGSEA. The CDR3 covers 15 residues. The V gene lost 5 bases and the J gene lost 2 bases, with 19 bases spanning the gap. The CDR3 spells CSVQGTVLGPYEQYF. In nucleotides, the CDR3 is TGCAGCGTTCAGGGGACGGTCTTGGGTCCCTACGAGCAGTACTTC.

This clonotype was seen repeatedly, ten times or more. This rearrangement joins TRBV20-1 to TRBJ1-5; 7 nucleotides match TRBD1. The junction had 1 base not matched to a gene; V was cut back by 3 bases and J by 2 bases. The CDR3 loop spans 13 amino acids. Germline values: CDR1 DFQATT, CDR2 SNEGSKA (reference sequence). The CDR3 reads CSASTGGNQPQHF. For the CDR3, the DNA is TGCAGTGCTAGTACAGGGGGCAATCAGCCCCAGCATTTT.

This clonotype was seen a handful of times. The chain links TRBV4-1 to TRBJ2-5; D gene uncertain. CDR1 is MGHRA, CDR2 YSYEKL, per germline. This CDR3 has 16 amino acids. V lost 0 bases, J lost 4 bases, and 15 bases lay in between. The CDR3: CASSQDRIGVPETQYF. CDR3 in DNA: TGCGCCAGCAGCCAAGATAGGATTGGGGTACCAGAGACCCAGTACTTC.

CDR3 DNA sequence: TGCGCCAGCAGTCGTGGGGGGCTCAACTATGGCTACACCTTC. This codes for CASSRGGLNYGYTF. The chain has TRBV4-1 and TRBJ1-2; possibly TRBD1 for D (6 bases). The CDR3 sequence is 14 residues long. Germline V gene lookup returns CDR1 MGHRA and CDR2 YSYEKL. Trimming shortened V by 6 bases and J by 2 bases, and 13 bases separated the two germline ends.

The sample holds a few counts of this clonotype. V gene TRBV4-1 combines with J gene TRBJ1-1; the D gene is possibly TRBD1 (5 bases). Germline loops: CDR1 MGHRA, CDR2 YSYEKL. This CDR3 spans 14 amino acids. V lost 7 bases and J lost 4, with 16 bases in between. The CDR3 sequence: CASTSPVRGTEAFF. The CDR3 bases are TGCGCCAGCACGTCCCCCGTGAGGGGCACTGAAGCTTTCTTT.

The chain links TRBV7-3 to TRBJ2-1, with 8 bases lining up with TRBD1. Trimming cost V 5 bases and J 7 bases; bases outside gene matches: 25. This CDR3 contains 20 residues. Germline values: CDR1 SGHTA, CDR2 FQGTGA. As DNA, the CDR3 is TGTGCCAGCAGCCACATGTCCCGGACAGGGTTAGTCGCACCTAATAATGAGCAGTTCTTC. Amino acids: CASSHMSRTGLVAPNNEQFF.

This chain joins TRBV15 and TRBJ1-2; D is unresolved. CDR3 length: 12 amino acids. CDR1 is LNHNV and CDR2 is YYDKDF in the germline V gene (reference sequence). Between the trimmed V and J ends, which lost 0 bases and 1 base, there was a span of 0 bases. Here the CDR3 reads CATSRDNYGYTF. Here the CDR3 DNA reads TGTGCCACCAGCAGAGATAACTATGGCTACACCTTC. Full variable domain (outside the CDR3, taken from reference TRBV15 and TRBJ1-2): DAMVIQNPRYQVTQFGKPVTLSCSQTLNHNVMYWYQQKSSQAPKLLFHYYDKDFNNEADTPDNFQSRRPNTSFCFLDIRSPGLGDTAMYLCATSRDNYGYTFGSGTRLTVV.

This clonotype appeared a few times. This chain uses TRBV10-3 with TRBJ2-7; 8 bases are shared with TRBD1. CDR3 size: 13 residues. Trimming at V came to 6 bases and at J to 7 bases, leaving 8 bases not matched to a gene. Looked up from germline, CDR1 is ENHRY and CDR2 is SYGVKD. The CDR3 spells CAIRTGDSREQYF. The CDR3 DNA is TGTGCCATCAGGACAGGGGATTCTCGTGAGCAGTACTTC.

This clonotype was detected many times. V is TRBV6-1 and J is TRBJ2-7, with D unclear. The V end was cut by 8 bases, the J end by 0 bases, with 14 bases between. The CDR3 covers 14 residues. Germline V gene lookup returns CDR1 MNHNS and CDR2 SASEGT. Here the CDR3 reads CASVPRLSSYEQYF. DNA for the CDR3: TGTGCCAGCGTCCCCCGGCTAAGCTCCTACGAGCAGTACTTC.

The chain combines TRBV9 with TRBJ2-1; TRBD2 matches 9 bases. This CDR3 region has 18 residues. CDR1 is SGDLS and CDR2 is YYNGEE in the germline V gene. V was clipped by 1 base and J by 7 bases; unmatched bases: 15. The DNA for the CDR3 is TGTGCCAGCAGCGTAAACCCCTTGGTAGCGGGGGAGTCGAATGAGCAGTTCTTC. It translates to CASSVNPLVAGESNEQFF.

This clonotype was seen a handful of times. A much larger clonotype is one base distant, so this may be a read error. This chain connects TRBV2 to TRBJ2-3; 8 positions match TRBD1. The germline gives CDR1 SNHLY, CDR2 FYNNEI. Trimming removed 4 bases from V and 1 base from J; junction bases left unmatched: 1. This CDR3 is built from 14 residues. CDR3 in amino acids: CASSAGQGTDTQYF. In DNA form, the CDR3 reads TGTGCCAGCAGTGCGGGACAGGGCACAGATACGCAGTATTTT.

The sample holds many counts of this clonotype. The V gene is TRBV27, the J gene TRBJ2-3; D remains unclear. V lost 2 bases to trimming and J lost 2 bases, with 11 bases between them. Germline-derived CDR1 and CDR2 are MNHEY and SMNVEV (reference sequence). This CDR3 is 15 amino acids long. The CDR3 DNA sequence: TGTGCCAGCAGTTTAGTGTCCCTGCACACAGATACGCAGTATTTT. This encodes CASSLVSLHTDTQYF.

This chain uses TRBV5-1 with TRBJ2-2; D gene uncertain. Per the germline V gene, CDR1 is SGHRS and CDR2 is YFSETQ. This CDR3 region has 13 residues. The V and J ends lost 0 bases and 6 bases respectively, with 6 bases between them. CDR3 bases: TGCGCCAGCAGCTTGGCCATGGCCGGGGAGCTGTTTTTT. Protein sequence: CASSLAMAGELFF.

In its sample, this clonotype was seen many times. The rearrangement joins TRBV5-1 to TRBJ2-5; unclear D gene. The germline V gene has CDR1 SGHRS and CDR2 YFSETQ. V shed 0 bases and J shed 2 bases, with 8 bases lying between them. This CDR3 comprises 14 residues. The CDR3 DNA reads TGCGCCAGCAGCTTGGATTCCACACAAGAGACCCAGTACTTC. The encoded protein is CASSLDSTQETQYF.

At least ten counts were recorded for this clonotype. The rearrangement uses TRBV20-1 and TRBJ2-1; 8 bases line up with TRBD2. V shed 2 bases and J 2 bases; nucleotides not matched to a gene: 2. The germline V gene has CDR1 DFQATT and CDR2 SNEGSKA (reference sequence). The CDR3 runs 14 residues. For the CDR3, the DNA is TGCAGTGCTAGACTAGCGGGCCCCTACAATGAGCAGTTCTTC. This gives the protein CSARLAGPYNEQFF.

The chain has TRBV10-3 and TRBJ1-1, with 10 positions matching TRBD1. This CDR3 has 17 residues. V lost 6 bases to trimming and J lost 3 bases; unmatched junction nucleotides: 13. CDR1 is ENHRY, CDR2 SYGVKD, per germline. The CDR3 bases are TGTGCCATCAGCGCCGATTGGGGACAGGGGATCCACACTGAAGCTTTCTTT. As protein: CAISADWGQGIHTEAFF.

The table lists this clonotype with a few counts. The chain couples TRBV27 to TRBJ2-2; 7 nucleotides line up with TRBD2. This CDR3 has 15 amino acids. Trimming cost V 7 bases and J 1 base; bases outside gene matches: 6. CDR1 MNHEY and CDR2 SMNVEV come from the germline V gene (reference sequence). CDR3 sequence (DNA): TGTGCCAGCAAAGGGAGGGCAGTGAACACCGGGGAGCTGTTTTTT. It specifies CASKGRAVNTGELFF.

This clonotype was recorded many times. J is TRBJ2-7 and V is TRBV28; D possibly corresponds to TRBD1 (6 bases). Germline V lookup: CDR1 MDHEN, CDR2 SYDVKM. Trimming shortened V by 5 bases and J by 1 base, and 12 bases separated the two germline ends. This CDR3 spans 14 amino acids. CDR3 in DNA: TGTGCCAGCAGTCGATACAGGGTGTCCTACGAGCAGTACTTC. Its protein product is CASSRYRVSYEQYF.

There are a few counts of this clonotype. The V and J genes are TRBV5-6 and TRBJ1-1, with D perhaps TRBD1 (5 bases). Germline V gene data show CDR1 as SGHDT and CDR2 as YYEEEE. Trimming left V 0 bases short and J 6 bases short, with 18 bases between. The CDR3 totals 16 residues. This chain's CDR3 is CASSLGSLGPWPEAFF. The CDR3 bases are TGTGCCAGCAGCTTGGGATCCCTGGGGCCGTGGCCTGAAGCTTTCTTT.

The chain recombines TRBV5-6 with TRBJ2-7; D remains ambiguous. The CDR3 extends over 14 amino acids. The germline V and J ends were trimmed by 4 bases and 1 base, with 12 bases remaining between them. CDR1 SGHDT and CDR2 YYEEEE come from the germline V gene. This CDR3 is CASSQDLFSYEQYF. CDR3 coding DNA: TGTGCCAGCAGCCAAGATTTATTTTCCTACGAGCAGTACTTC.

The chain combines TRBV10-1 with TRBJ2-3, with 7 nucleotides matching TRBD1. The germline CDR1 and CDR2 sequences are WNHNN and SYGVQD (reference sequence). The J segment lost 5 bases and the V segment lost 2 bases, leaving 4 bases of the junction unmatched. This CDR3 comprises 14 residues. DNA of the CDR3: TGCGCCAGCAGTGAGCAGGGGGAAGGAGATACGCAGTATTTT. It translates to CASSEQGEGDTQYF.